The 23 T cell receptor beta chains given below trace back to one sample, sequenced in a study of tumor-infiltrating lymphocytes in primary liver carcinoma (dated by TCRdb to about 2017). These reads were obtained on an Illumina HiSeq 2500. Starting from 450 to 500 ng total RNA, TCRbeta-specific cDNA was produced by reverse transcription with a constant-region primer and ProtoScript II reverse transcriptase. Three nested multiplex PCR rounds, following a slightly modified ARM-PCR procedure, were used to build the TCRbeta libraries. Each of the first two PCR rounds ran for around 11 cycles and used multiplex TRBV1-TRBV30 forward primers together with a Cbeta reverse primer. TCRdb passed the public sequencing reads through fastp at Q25 and MiXCR, retaining productive beta sequences. Rows merge per CDR3 protein into single entries with the most common DNA and genes. The sample table contains under 200,000 distinct CDR3 sequences; only one count was recorded for about 85% of them. The top ten hold roughly 20% of the sample.

Without any cell sorting, total RNA and DNA were extracted together from about 20-30 mg of bulk tissue using the AllPrep DNA/RNA mini kit. Material for sequencing was tumor tissue from primary liver carcinoma. These receptors were obtained from a man aged 35-49 years with primary liver carcinoma and hepatitis B virus infection.

This CDR3 reads CASRPERDMVQTQYF. CDR3 nucleotide sequence: TGTGCCAGCAGACCCGAGAGGGATATGGTGCAGACCCAGTACTTC. The chain couples TRBV6-1 to TRBJ2-5, with D possibly TRBD2 on 5 matching bases. Deletions cut 6 bases from V and 6 bases from J, with 20 bases between. Per the germline V gene, CDR1 is MNHNS and CDR2 is SASEGT. CDR3 length: 15 residues.

As concerns this clonotype: At one of its ends the junction is not consistent with the germline gene, which may arise from a read error. This rearrangement joins TRBV29-1 to TRBJ2-2, with TRBD2 matching over 8 bases. Germline loops: CDR1 SQVTM, CDR2 ANQGSEA. The CDR3 has 15 amino acids. Here the CDR3 DNA reads TGCAGGGTTGTGACTAGCGCGACGAACACCGGGAAACTGTTTTTT. As protein: CRVVTSATNTGKLFF.

Note on this clonotype: The germline gene is not matched at one end of the junction; a read error may be the cause. The V call is TRBV6-5, the J call TRBJ2-1; D may match TRBD1 or TRBD2 (5 bases each). CDR3 length: 13 residues. The germline V gene has CDR1 MNHEY and CDR2 SVGAGI. The CDR3 sequence is CASTLTSGAVQSF. The CDR3 DNA follows: TGTGCCAGCACCCTCACTAGTGGGGCTGTCCAGTCCTTC.

As to this clonotype: Being one base from a much bigger clone, this may be a read error. V gene TRBV6-1 combines with J gene TRBJ1-2; the match to TRBD1 covers 7 bases. The CDR3 spans 14 residues. CDR1 and CDR2 from the germline V gene are MNHNS and SASEGT. The CDR3 loop reads CTSSALRGGDGYTF. The CDR3 coding sequence is TGTACCAGCAGTGCCCTTAGAGGGGGCGATGGCTACACCTTC.

Comment on this clonotype: One end of the junction is discordant with germline, which a read error may explain. J is TRBJ2-6 and V is TRBV12-3 or TRBV12-4, with D unclear. The CDR3 extends over 13 amino acids. In nucleotides, the CDR3 is TGCGCCAGCACCATCTCTGGCGTCAACGTCCTGACTTTC. Translated: CASTISGVNVLTF.

The chain links TRBV11-2 to TRBJ1-5, with D possibly being TRBD1 (6 bases). The CDR3 has 16 residues. Germline V lookup: CDR1 SGHAT, CDR2 FQNNGV. As DNA, the CDR3 is TGTACCAACAGCCTAAGAGGGGGACTGACGAATCAGCCCCAGCATTTT. Residues: CTNSLRGGLTNQPQHF.

As regards this clonotype: A read error may account for a junction end that differs from germline. This chain connects TRBV4-3 to TRBJ2-5, with D perhaps TRBD2 (5 bases). CDR3 length: 17 amino acids. The germline gives CDR1 LGHNA, CDR2 YSLEER. As DNA, the CDR3 is TGCGCCAGCAACCAAGCGGCTATCGGGAAGACTGGTGAGACCCAGTACTTC. It specifies CASNQAAIGKTGETQYF.

This clonotype was seen at least ten times. The V and J genes are TRBV29-1 and TRBJ2-1; 9 positions match TRBD2. The germline gives CDR1 SQVTM, CDR2 ANQGSEA. This CDR3 is built from 14 residues. Trimming cost V 2 bases and J 3 bases; bases outside gene matches: 2. CDR3 region: CSVEYSGSYNEQFF. In DNA, the CDR3 is TGCAGCGTTGAATATAGCGGGAGCTACAATGAGCAGTTCTTC.

The gene calls are TRBV29-1 and TRBJ1-1; D remains ambiguous. This CDR3 spans 15 amino acids. The germline V and J ends were trimmed by 3 bases and 0 bases, with 14 bases remaining between them. Germline V gene sequence: CDR1 SQVTM, CDR2 ANQGSEA. CDR3 nucleotide sequence: TGCAGCGTTGATGGAGGGTTGGGTATGAACACTGAAGCTTTCTTT. Translating it yields CSVDGGLGMNTEAFF.

The gene calls are TRBV5-1 and TRBJ2-5, with D possibly matching TRBD2 (6 bases). V was cut by 2 bases and J by 2 bases, with 7 bases left in between. Germline V CDR1 and CDR2: SGHRS, YFSETQ. This CDR3 contains 13 residues. CDR3 DNA: TGCGCCAGCAGCTTTAGCGGACAAGAGACCCAGTACTTC. Its protein product is CASSFSGQETQYF.

With respect to this clonotype: Since no conserved phenylalanine or tryptophan closes the CDR3, a read error is the likely cause. V gene TRBV11-1 combines with J gene TRBJ2-6; no reliable D call. CDR3 length: 14 residues. The germline gives CDR1 SGHAT, CDR2 FQDESV (reference sequence). CDR3 coding DNA: TGCGCCAGCAGCTGGAACTCTGGTGCCAACGTCCTGACTATC. This codes for CASSWNSGANVLTI.

Worth noting for this clonotype: Germline is not matched at one junction end, which may reflect a read error. The CDR3 sequence: CSVPLGAATQYF. The CDR3 DNA sequence: TGCAGCGTTCCACTGGGCGCGGCGACCCAGTATTTC. This chain uses TRBV29-1 with TRBJ2-5; no clear D. The CDR3 covers 12 residues. CDR1 is SQVTM, CDR2 ANQGSEA, per germline. The variable domain in full, with the rest retrieved from reference TRBV29-1 and TRBJ2-5, is SAVISQKPSRDICQRGTSLTIQCQVDSQVTMMFWYRQQPGQSLTLIATANQGSEATYESGFVIDKFPISRPNLTFSTLTVSNMSPEDSSIYLCSVPLGAATQYFGPGTRLLVL.

As to this clonotype: A junction end diverges from the germline sequence, so it may reflect a read error. J is TRBJ2-5 and V is TRBV29-1; D may match TRBD1 or TRBD2 (5 bases each). Germline CDR1 reads SQVTM; CDR2 reads ANQGSEA. CDR3 length equals 15 residues. CDR3 nucleotide sequence: TGCAGTGTTGAAGCGGACATGGGGCGAGCAGAGACCGAGTACTTC. This gives the protein CSVEADMGRAETEYF.

V is TRBV29-1 and J is TRBJ2-2; TRBD2 might be the D (5 bases). The V and J ends lost 4 bases and 9 bases respectively, with 21 bases between them. Germline CDR1 SQVTM, CDR2 ANQGSEA. The CDR3 sequence is 15 residues long. The CDR3 region has the DNA TGCAGCGTTGGAATTAGCGCGGCGAAGACCAGGGAGCTGTTTTTT. Its protein product is CSVGISAAKTRELFF.

As for this clonotype: The junction does not match germline at one end; this may be a read error. The chain recombines TRBV29-1 with TRBJ2-4; D is perhaps TRBD2 (6 bases). This CDR3 is 13 amino acids long. The germline V gene has CDR1 SQVTM and CDR2 ANQGSEA. The CDR3 loop is CSGGEIAKNNQYF. CDR3 nucleotides: TGCAGCGGGGGGGAGATAGCCAAAAACAATCAGTACTTC.

At least ten counts were recorded for this clonotype. This sequence joins TRBV24-1 and TRBJ2-7, with 8 bases aligning to TRBD1. CDR3 length: 15 amino acids. Trimming cost V 2 bases and J 5 bases; bases outside gene matches: 7. Germline CDR1 reads KGHDR; CDR2 reads SFDVKD. Here the CDR3 DNA reads TGTGCCACCAGTGATTCCGGACAGGGAAGAGACGAGCAGTACTTC. Amino acids: CATSDSGQGRDEQYF.

This clonotype showed up just once. The CDR3 end shows no conserved phenylalanine or tryptophan, and so a read error is likely. CDR3 protein: CASSQEVNYEQYL. The CDR3, as DNA: TGCGCCAGCAGCCAAGAGGTAAACTACGAGCAGTACCTC. V usage is TRBV4-3 and J usage is TRBJ2-7; D uncertain. Germline V lookup: CDR1 LGHNA, CDR2 YSLEER. The CDR3 has 13 residues. Trimming removed 0 bases at V and 3 bases at J, with 6 bases between.

V gene TRBV5-8 combines with J gene TRBJ1-2; no clear D gene. Germline V gives CDR1 SGHTS, CDR2 YDEGEE. With 3 bases removed from V and 4 bases from J, the gap between germline ends came to 16 bases. The CDR3 has 15 residues. CDR3 sequence reads: CASSSRQNGVYGYTF. CDR3 coding DNA: TGTGCCAGCAGCTCGCGACAAAACGGCGTCTATGGCTACACCTTC.

Details on this clonotype: An end of the junction does not agree with germline; a read error may underlie this. This rearrangement joins TRBV4-2 to TRBJ2-5; D is perhaps TRBD2 (5 bases). Germline values: CDR1 LGHNA, CDR2 YNFKEQ. CDR3 length: 15 amino acids. Here the CDR3 DNA reads TGTGCCAGCAGCCAAGACCCGGGATCGGTGGAGACCCTGTACTTC. Protein: CASSQDPGSVETLYF.

This clonotype was detected ten times or more. The V gene is TRBV5-1, the J gene TRBJ2-1; weak D call: TRBD2 (6 bases). This CDR3 has 15 residues. V dropped 6 bases and J dropped 0 bases, with 13 bases sitting between them. From germline, CDR1 is SGHRS and CDR2 YFSETQ. The CDR3 DNA reads TGCGCCAGCACCCGGGACGGGAGCTCCTACAATGAGCAGTTCTTC. This translates into CASTRDGSSYNEQFF.

Turning to this clonotype: At one of its ends the junction is not consistent with the germline gene, which may arise from a read error. The rearrangement links TRBV4-2 to TRBJ2-2; D tentatively reads TRBD1 or TRBD2 (6 bases each). The CDR3 covers 16 residues. CDR1 LGHNA and CDR2 YNFKEQ come from the germline V gene. The CDR3 nucleotides read TGTGCCAGCAACCAAGAGGGGGGTCAGAACATCGGGAAGTTGTTATTT. Amino acids: CASNQEGGQNIGKLLF.

About this clonotype: No conserved phenylalanine or tryptophan is present at the end of the CDR3, so a read error is the likely explanation. V is TRBV12-3 or TRBV12-4 and J is TRBJ1-2, with a weak D call TRBD1 (5 bases). The CDR3 consists of 14 residues. The CDR3 DNA is TGTGCCAGCAGTTTAAGGGGCGTCGACTATGTCTACACCTTA. Translation: CASSLRGVDYVYTL.

Concerning this clonotype itself: Relative to the germline gene, one junction end is altered; a read error may explain this. The chain combines TRBV6-2 or TRBV6-3 with TRBJ2-1; 7 bases agree with TRBD1. Germline lookup yields CDR1 MNHEY and CDR2 SVGEGT. The CDR3 has 16 amino acids. Written as DNA, the CDR3 is TGTGCCAGCAGTCCGCCGGGACAGTGCTCCTACAATGAGGAGTTCTTC. This encodes CASSPPGQCSYNEEFF.